One and the same sample provided the 17 T cell receptor beta chains below, sequenced in a study of T cells in women clearing cervical HPV infection. Generated by immunoSEQ multiplex PCR, the TCRdb table keeps only in-frame clones and is missing some. Its table lists approximately 24,000 clones. Sequenced: blood buffy coat. The source of these receptors is a woman between 18 and 75 years old with a cervical HPV16 infection that either progressed to CIN3+ or cleared (not recorded which).

According to its frequency, this clone is medium-sized. The CDR3 is cut off 3 residues early in the read; its end comes from the germline J gene. The J gene is TRBJ2-3, the V gene TRBV2, with D perhaps assigned TRBD1 or TRBD2 (6 bases each). Germline values: CDR1 SNHLY, CDR2 FYNNEI. Trimming cost V 6 bases and J 7 bases, with 26 bases left between them. The CDR3 extends over 17 amino acids. CDR3 DNA (partial): TGTGCCAGCAGCATAACAGGGAGGCATCTCGAGGGGCATACG. The encoded protein is CASSITGRHLEGHT. The CDR3 in full is CASSITGRHLEGHTQYF.

About this clone: Sequencing ends 3 residues short of the CDR3 end; the germline J gene provides the rest. This chain joins TRBV5-6 and TRBJ1-2; no clear D. Germline CDR1 reads SGHDT; CDR2 reads YYEEEE. The CDR3 spans 14 residues. Trimming stripped 4 bases from V and 3 bases from J, with 13 bases between. This CDR3 is CASSAPGVYYGYTF. The sequenced CDR3 bases are TGTGCCAGCAGCGCCCCCGGGGTCTACTATGGC.

With respect to this clone: Coverage ceases 3 residues before the CDR3 finishes, and the germline J gene fills in the end. This chain joins TRBV5-4 and TRBJ2-3; 10 bases map to TRBD2. Germline-derived CDR1 and CDR2 are SGHNT and YYREEE (reference sequence). The CDR3 totals 16 residues. V lost 3 bases and J lost 3; bases outside the gene matches: 7. CDR3 sequence reads: CASSSEKAGGTDTQYF. The DNA read from the CDR3 is TGTGCCAGCAGCTCAGAAAAAGCGGGAGGGACAGATACG.

About this clone itself: The read halts 3 residues ahead of the CDR3 end, with the missing end drawn from the germline J gene. The chain uses TRBV2 and TRBJ2-4; D is undetermined. This CDR3 has 13 residues. Germline loops: CDR1 SNHLY, CDR2 FYNNEI. CDR3 DNA (partial): TGTGCCAGCAGTGAAGGGAAGAACTATGGT. This translates into CASSEGKNYG. The complete CDR3 protein is CASSEGKNYGQYF.

Turning to this clone: The read gets to within 3 residues of the CDR3 end, and the germline J gene fills in the rest. This chain uses TRBV30 with TRBJ1-6, with D possibly being TRBD1 (6 bases). Germline-derived CDR1 and CDR2 are GTSNPN and SVGIG (reference sequence). This CDR3 contains 13 residues. The ends were cut back, 7 bases at V and 0 bases at J, with 7 bases in the middle. The sequenced CDR3 bases are TGTGCCTTGGGACACTCCTATAATTCACCC. Its translation is CALGHSYNSP. The full CDR3 protein is CALGHSYNSPLHF.

Of note for this clone: The CDR3 extends 3 residues past the end of the read, so its final part is completed from the germline J gene. The chain employs TRBV2 and TRBJ1-2; 9 bases line up with TRBD1. CDR1 is SNHLY, CDR2 FYNNEI, per germline. V was clipped by 5 bases and J by 3 bases; unmatched bases: 7. This CDR3 is 15 amino acids long. CDR3 bases read: TGTGCCAGCAGTCCGCGACAGGGGGGCTACTATGGC. It translates to CASSPRQGGYYG. The full CDR3 protein is CASSPRQGGYYGYTF.

As to this clone: The read ends 3 residues shy of where the CDR3 ends; the end is completed using the germline J gene. This sequence joins TRBV4-2 and TRBJ1-5; TRBD1 aligns across 9 bases. After removal of 5 bases from V and 8 bases from J, the junction contained 7 bases not matched to a gene. CDR1 and CDR2 (germline): LGHNA, YNFKEQ. The CDR3 has 14 amino acids. CDR3 region: CASSDTGGSEPQHF. The sequenced CDR3 bases are TGTGCCAGCAGCGACACAGGGGGCAGCGAGCCC.

As for this clone: With the read ending 3 residues before the CDR3 end, the germline J gene is used to fill in that end. The chain combines TRBV5-6 with TRBJ1-5, with 9 bases fitting TRBD1. Germline loops: CDR1 SGHDT, CDR2 YYEEEE. CDR3 size: 15 residues. CDR3 DNA (partial): TGTGCCAGCAGCTTGGGTGGACAGGGGCCTCGACCC. Protein product: CASSLGGQGPRP. In full, the CDR3 reads CASSLGGQGPRPQHF.

A word on this clone: The sequenced fragment ends 3 residues before the CDR3 boundary, so the rest is inferred from the germline J gene. V usage is TRBV19 and J usage is TRBJ1-2; no definite D call. The germline V gene encodes CDR1 LNHDA and CDR2 SQIVND (reference sequence). The CDR3 has 17 amino acids. CDR3 region: CASSGGLAGEIYNDYTF. CDR3 DNA (partial): TGTGCCAGTAGTGGAGGACTAGCGGGAGAGATCTACAATGAC.

As regards this clone: With the read ending 3 residues before the CDR3 end, the germline J gene is used to fill in that end. The V call is TRBV5-1, the J call TRBJ2-5; D is undetermined. This CDR3 has 12 amino acids. Trimming cost V 4 bases and J 5 bases, with 9 bases left between them. The germline V gene encodes CDR1 SGHRS and CDR2 YFSETQ. CDR3 in amino acids: CASSLPRETQYF. CDR3 DNA, as far as it was read: TGCGCCAGCAGCCTACCACGGGAGACC.

A note on this clone: Read sequence stops 3 residues before the CDR3 end, and the germline J gene provides the missing end. The V gene is TRBV7-9, the J gene TRBJ1-1; D ambiguous. Germline values: CDR1 SEHNR, CDR2 FQNEAQ (reference sequence). V was shortened by 1 base and J by 4 bases, with 7 bases between the two germline ends. The CDR3 length is 13 residues. Partial CDR3 DNA: TGTGCCAGCAGCTTAGGGGCAGTCACTGAA. Its protein is CASSLGAVTE. The CDR3 reads in full as CASSLGAVTEAFF.

With respect to this clone: The CDR3 goes on 3 residues after the read ends, and that part is filled in from the germline J gene. The chain uses TRBV2 and TRBJ2-7, with 8 bases matching TRBD1. V was pared by 3 bases and J by 0 bases, with 4 bases of the junction left unmatched. The CDR3 runs 15 residues. Germline CDR1 reads SNHLY; CDR2 reads FYNNEI. The CDR3 is CASSDRGTGSYEQYF. CDR3 DNA (partial): TGTGCCAGCAGTGACCGGGGGACAGGCTCCTACGAG. Full variable domain (rest looked up from reference TRBV2 and TRBJ2-7): EPEVTQTPSHQVTQMGQEVILRCVPISNHLYFYWYRQILGQKVEFLVSFYNNEISEKSEIFDDQFSVERPDGSNFTLKIRSTKLEDSAMYFCASSDRGTGSYEQYFGPGTRLTVT.

In the case of this clone: The read falls 3 residues short of the CDR3 end, and the missing part is taken from the germline J gene. This CDR3 is also generated by other DNA sequences in the sample. This chain uses TRBV30 with TRBJ1-5; D might be TRBD1 (6 bases). Per germline, CDR1 GTSNPN and CDR2 SVGIG (reference sequence). Trimming stripped 2 bases from V and 4 bases from J, with 9 bases between. CDR3 size: 13 residues. This chain's CDR3 is CAWSRGSNQPQHF. The DNA read from the CDR3 is TGTGCCTGGAGTAGGGGGTCGAATCAGCCC.

About this clone itself: Coverage ceases 3 residues before the CDR3 finishes, and the germline J gene fills in the end. The genes are TRBV7-6 and TRBJ1-2; D not resolved. Germline V gives CDR1 SGHVS, CDR2 FNYEAQ. CDR3 length: 16 amino acids. Incomplete CDR3 DNA: TGTGCCAGCAGCTCCTCCTCTAGCGTATTTGGGAATGAC. The encoded protein is CASSSSSSVFGND. The whole CDR3 sequence is CASSSSSSVFGNDYTF.

As regards this clone: With the read ending 3 residues before the CDR3 end, the germline J gene is used to fill in that end. The chain recombines TRBV2 with TRBJ1-4; 9 positions agree with TRBD1. The V gene's germline CDR1 is SNHLY and CDR2 FYNNEI. The CDR3 length is 16 residues. CDR3 region: CASSWTGVLYNSPLFF. Incomplete CDR3 DNA: TGTGCCAGCAGCTGGACAGGGGTACTGTATAATTCACCA. Supplemented by reference TRBV2 and TRBJ1-4, the full variable domain reads EPEVTQTPSHQVTQMGQEVILRCVPISNHLYFYWYRQILGQKVEFLVSFYNNEISEKSEIFDDQFSVERPDGSNFTLKIRSTKLEDSAMYFCASSWTGVLYNSPLFFGSGTQLSVL.

Turning to this clone: The DNA ends 3 residues before the CDR3 does, and the rest of the CDR3 is filled in from the germline J gene. The gene calls are TRBV30 and TRBJ1-1; possibly TRBD1 for D (6 bases). Trimming took off 6 bases at V and 3 bases at J, with 14 bases between the two ends. Germline values: CDR1 GTSNPN, CDR2 SVGIG (reference sequence). CDR3 length: 13 amino acids. Incomplete CDR3 DNA: TGTGCCTGCCTCCCCGACAGGTACACTGAA. Protein: CACLPDRYTE. The whole CDR3 sequence is CACLPDRYTEAFF.

As to this clone: Coverage ceases 3 residues before the CDR3 finishes, and the germline J gene fills in the end. This sequence joins TRBV5-1 and TRBJ2-7, with 11 positions matching TRBD1. The CDR3 length is 15 residues. Losses at the gene ends were 4 bases for V and 2 bases for J; bases not matched to a gene: 5. Germline loops: CDR1 SGHRS, CDR2 YFSETQ. The covered CDR3 bases are TGCGCCAGCAGCATGGGACAGGGGGTAACCTACGAG. Its translation is CASSMGQGVTYE. In full, the CDR3 is CASSMGQGVTYEQYF.